This T cell receptor (beta chain) was sequenced for a study of blood T cell repertoires in COVID-19. With 10 bases clipped from V and 2 bases from J, the junction kept 8 bases outside the gene matches. Germline CDR1 reads MDHEN; CDR2 reads SYDVKM. The CDR3 loop spans 13 amino acids. Clinical histories supplied by participants themselves formed the basis of cohort assignment. Produced via immunoSEQ multiplex PCR; TCRdb's table is partial and in-frame only. The data contain about 200,000 clones, 80% to 85% of them singletons. The TCR was taken from a man in his forties who had recovered from COVID-19. The V gene is TRBV28, the J gene TRBJ2-7, with TRBD1 matching 7 bases. Sequencing used PBMCs or T cells enriched from blood (not recorded which). The CDR3: CATTTGLTYEQYF. The CDR3 nucleotides read TGTGCCACCACGACAGGGTTGACCTACGAGCAGTACTTC.